A selection of T cell receptor beta chains follows, all from one sample in a study of vaccination and CD4 T cells after COVID-19. For these TCRs, the target antigens are not known. MiXCR, applied by TCRdb to the PCR reads, yields one record per CDR3 protein. The sample consists of around 9,800 distinct CDR3 sequences, roughly 26% of them appearing once. The starting material was CD4+ T cells from blood, cultured in vitro, obtained after SARS-CoV-2 vaccination. The receptors were gathered from a human donor who had recovered from COVID-19. Each CDR3 is given with its conserved first and last residue. D genes are given only for firm matches. Clone size is given for some rows only: seen once, a few or many times, or a class if the clone is expanded.

TRBJ1-1 - TRBV10-3 - TGTGCCATCAGTGAATTCGGCAGGGGCAACACTGAAGCTTTCTTT CAISEFGRGNTEAFF
TRBJ2-3 - TRBV4-1 TRBD2 TGCGCCAGCAGCCAAGATCCGACTAGCGGGGGGGCGATGCAGTATTTT CASSQDPTSGGAMQYF
TRBJ2-2 few TRBV6-5 - TGTGCCAGCAGTTACTCGGGCACGGACACCGGGGAGCTGTTTTTT CASSYSGTDTGELFF
TRBJ2-3 - TRBV4-3 TRBD2 TGCGCCAGCAGCCAAGCGGCGGGAGGGGCAGATACGCAGTATTTT CASSQAAGGADTQYF
TRBJ2-1 few TRBV7-9 - TGTGCCAGCAGCTCATGGGGGGGCGACTACAATGAGCAGTTCTTC CASSSWGGDYNEQFF
TRBJ1-1 - TRBV20-1 TRBD1 TGCAGTGCTAGATGGGACAGGGGGTCTGAAGCTTTCTTT CSARWDRGSEAFF
TRBJ2-1 - TRBV6-5 - TGTGCCAGCAGTTACTCGTGGGGGAGCTCCTACAATGAGCAGTTCTTC CASSYSWGSSYNEQFF
TRBJ1-2 few TRBV28 - TGTGCCAGCATGACAGGTCGGTGGAATGGCTACACCTTC CASMTGRWNGYTF
TRBJ2-6 few TRBV20-1 TRBD1 TGCAGTTCACCCGACAGGGGCACTTCTGGGGCCAACGTCCTGACTTTC CSSPDRGTSGANVLTF
TRBJ2-1 - TRBV6-1 - TGTGCCAGCAGTGATAGTGGGACCTACAATGAGCAGTTCTTC CASSDSGTYNEQFF
TRBJ2-7 - TRBV7-9 - TGTGCCAGCAGCTTAATCTACGAGCAGTACTTC CASSLIYEQYF
TRBJ2-5 few TRBV24-1 TRBD1 TGTGCCACGCAGGGGGATTTGGAGACCCAGTACTTC CATQGDLETQYF
TRBJ1-1 few TRBV20-1 - TGCAGTGCTAGAGGGACCGGGAACACTGAAGCTTTCTTT CSARGTGNTEAFF
TRBJ1-5 once TRBV19 TRBD1 TGTGCCAGTAGTACCGGGACAGGGGTGCAGCCCCAGCATTTT CASSTGTGVQPQHF
TRBJ2-7 - TRBV5-5 - TGTGCCAGCAGCCGAACCGAACTCTACGAGCAGTACTTC CASSRTELYEQYF
TRBJ2-6 few TRBV28 - TGTGCCAGCAGATCCGGGACATCTGGGGCCAACGTCCTGACTTTC CASRSGTSGANVLTF
TRBJ2-2 - TRBV7-9 - TGTGCCAGCAGCTTACGTGCACAGGCGAACACCGGGGAGCTGTTTTTT CASSLRAQANTGELFF
TRBJ1-5 - TRBV24-1 - TGTGCCACCAGTGATCCCGGACAGCCCAATCATCCCCAGCATTTT CATSDPGQPNHPQHF
TRBJ2-5 few TRBV19 - TGTGCCAGTAGTATGGGCAGGACCGGGGCCCAGTACTTC CASSMGRTGAQYF
TRBJ1-6 few TRBV6-5 TRBD1 TGTGCCAGCAGTTCCAGGGGGCGCAAGAATTCACCCCTCCACTTT CASSSRGRKNSPLHF
TRBJ2-4 - TRBV4-3 - TGCGCCAGCAGCCAAGAGCATGGGCTCCAGTACTTC CASSQEHGLQYF
TRBJ1-2 few TRBV6-5 - TGTGCCAGCAGTTACTCGATTGACGGCCGAGGCTACACCTTC CASSYSIDGRGYTF
TRBJ1-3 - TRBV11-3 - TGTGCCAGCAGCTTACAGGGTACCTCTGGAAACACCATATATTTT CASSLQGTSGNTIYF
TRBJ1-1 once TRBV19 TRBD1 TGTGCCAGTAGTGCGCAGGGACAGGGAGGGACTGAAGCTTTCTTT CASSAQGQGGTEAFF
TRBJ1-1 few TRBV11-1 TRBD1 TGTGCCAGCAGCTCGAGACAGGGCGCTGAAGCTTTCTTT CASSSRQGAEAFF
TRBJ2-3 - TRBV5-5 - TGTGCCAGCAGCTTGGGCAGGGGGGGCACAGATACGCAGTATTTT CASSLGRGGTDTQYF
TRBJ2-1 - TRBV20-1 - TGCAGTGCTGTCCCGGGGGCGGGCGGGAGACATGAGCAGTTCTTC CSAVPGAGGRHEQFF
TRBJ1-6 few TRBV20-1 - TGCAGTGCTAGGTTCAGGGGCGGCGATAATTCACCCCTCCACTTT CSARFRGGDNSPLHF
TRBJ2-1 - TRBV6-2/TRBV6-3 - TGTGCCAGCACCGACCTCTACAATGAGCAGTTCTTC CASTDLYNEQFF
TRBJ1-2 - TRBV28 - TGTGCCACCCCAACAGGGTTGGGTGGCTACACCTTC CATPTGLGGYTF
TRBJ2-7 few TRBV6-1 TRBD1 TGTGCCAGCACCGAATCTCAGGGGGCCTTACCCTACGAGCAGTACTTC CASTESQGALPYEQYF
TRBJ2-3 - TRBV6-4 TRBD2 TGTGCCAGCAGTGACTCGCCTAGCGGGGGTACAGATACGCAGTATTTT CASSDSPSGGTDTQYF
TRBJ2-1 once TRBV5-1 TRBD1 TGCGCCAGCAGCCAACAGGGGGCCGTCTACAATGAGCAGTTCTTC CASSQQGAVYNEQFF
TRBJ2-5 - TRBV15 TRBD1 TGTGCCACCAGCAGAGTAAACAGGGGGCGGAGGGGGGAGACCCAGTACTTC CATSRVNRGRRGETQYF
TRBJ2-5 - TRBV11-3 - TGTGCCAGCAGCTTAGCGAGACAGATAAATCAAGAGACCCAGTACTTC CASSLARQINQETQYF
TRBJ2-3 few TRBV28 - TGTGCCAGCAGGGCTCCAGATACGCAGTATTTT CASRAPDTQYF
TRBJ2-5 medium-sized TRBV15 TRBD1 TGTGCCACCAGTCCCGGGACAGGGGGCGCGGGAGAGACCCAGTACTTC CATSPGTGGAGETQYF
TRBJ1-2 few TRBV6-1 - TGTGCCAGCAGTGAAGGTCCCATGGGACCGCTCTATGGCTACACCTTC CASSEGPMGPLYGYTF
TRBJ2-3 - TRBV20-1 TRBD2 TGCAGTGCTTTAGCCTCGGGGGGGGCATTTGTGGATACGCAGTATTTT CSALASGGAFVDTQYF
TRBJ2-2 - TRBV20-1 TRBD2 TGCGGTGCTAGAGCGGGGATATGGGGCAGGGAGCTGTTTTTT CGARAGIWGRELFF
TRBJ2-5 few TRBV20-1 TRBD2 TGCAGTGCTAGAAGGACTAGCGTCGGTACCTCCCAAGAGACCCAGTACTTC CSARRTSVGTSQETQYF
TRBJ2-5 medium-sized TRBV11-3 - TGTGCCAGCAGCTCCGGAGCGGAGACCCAGTACTTC CASSSGAETQYF
TRBJ1-5 once TRBV24-1 - TGTGCCACCTCTCGGGGGTCGATTAATCAGCCCCAGCATTTT CATSRGSINQPQHF